Listed below are T cell receptor beta chains from one sample, sequenced in a study of pediatric ulcerative colitis. Profiling relied on immunoSEQ multiplex PCR, and the TCRdb table lists in-frame clones only, not all of them. The repertoire includes about 32,000 clones, almost 85% of them detected once, and around 4.3% sits in the top ten. The sequenced material came from blood. These receptors originate from a boy aged 10-17 years with severe ulcerative colitis. CDR3s include the opening cysteine and the closing phenylalanine or tryptophan. Clone size, where shown, is once, few, many, or a class for clones that have expanded.

>NA|TRBV5-6|TRBJ1-4|16
CASSLAGATTNEKLFF
>NA|TRBV7-6|TRBJ1-1|13
CASSLSKGTEAFF
>NA|TRBV27|TRBJ2-7|13
CASSKTEAYEQYF
>NA|TRBV5-1|TRBJ1-1|14
CASSFDGLNTEAFF
>few|TRBV30|TRBJ1-1|12
CAWRQGSTEAFF
>NA|TRBV2|TRBJ2-5|12
CASSKVGGTQYF
>NA|TRBV27|TRBJ2-3|15
CASSSGGISTDTQYF
>NA|TRBV7-8|TRBJ2-5|12
CASSRTEETQYF
>NA|TRBV7-9|TRBJ2-3|15
CAVVEGYSSTDTQYF
>NA|TRBV5-4|TRBJ2-1|15
CASSLEAGVGNEQFF
>NA|TRBV7-4|TRBJ1-1|15
CASSLAQGGGTEAFF
>NA|TRBV6-5|TRBJ2-7|13
CASSPYLEKGQYF
>NA|TRBV6-6|TRBJ2-7|14
CASSYSATSYEQYF
>NA|TRBV7-2|TRBJ2-5|14
CASSLAGGQETQYF
>NA|TRBV21-1|TRBJ1-1|14
CASSKGQGNTEAFF
>NA|TRBV13|TRBJ1-1|11
CASSFREKAFF